The text below deals with one T cell receptor beta chain. TCRdb's table, derived via immunoSEQ multiplex PCR, lists solely in-frame clones and lacks some. Seen here are some 300,000 clones, roughly 86% observed once, and the top ten hold about 1%. V lost 4 bases and J lost 5; bases outside the gene matches: 3. The length of the CDR3 is 14 residues. Germline CDR1 and CDR2: SGDLS and YYNGEE. The study assigned cohorts using participant-reported clinical history. The data originate from a study of blood T cell repertoires in COVID-19. The sequence derives from a woman aged 25 to 39 who had recovered from COVID-19. The chain recombines TRBV9 with TRBJ2-1; 10 positions agree with TRBD2. Sequenced sample: PBMCs or T cells enriched from blood (not recorded which). CDR3 in DNA: TGTGCCAGCAGCACTAGCGGGACCAACAATGAGCAGTTCTTC. It is translated as CASSTSGTNNEQFF.